The clone carrying this TCR beta chain was found many times. Sorted naive CD8 T cells were those defined as CD8+CD4-CCR7+CD45RA+. Previously described methods with listed TCR primers produced the bulk TCR libraries. TCRdb ran MiXCR on the PCR reads and lists one entry per CDR3 protein. The sample holds about 640,000 distinct CDR3 sequences, 20% seen once. These data come from a study of molecular identifiers for immune sequencing clone quantification. The specimen sequenced was naive CD8+ T cells from blood, with Jurkat cell RNA spiked in. This sample's subset: FACS-sorted CD8+CD4-CCR7+CD45RA+ naive T cells. The sequence was collected from a human donor in good health. Some libraries in this study had Jurkat cell RNA spiked in.

CDR3 sequence: CASRPPGTGANVLTF. CDR3 nucleotide sequence: TGTGCCAGCAGGCCTCCAGGGACTGGGGCCAACGTCCTGACTTTC. The J gene is TRBJ2-6, the V gene TRBV7-9, with D possibly being TRBD1 (5 bases). This CDR3 region has 15 residues. V lost 6 bases and J lost 2, with 11 bases in between. Germline V gene lookup returns CDR1 SEHNR and CDR2 FQNEAQ (reference sequence).